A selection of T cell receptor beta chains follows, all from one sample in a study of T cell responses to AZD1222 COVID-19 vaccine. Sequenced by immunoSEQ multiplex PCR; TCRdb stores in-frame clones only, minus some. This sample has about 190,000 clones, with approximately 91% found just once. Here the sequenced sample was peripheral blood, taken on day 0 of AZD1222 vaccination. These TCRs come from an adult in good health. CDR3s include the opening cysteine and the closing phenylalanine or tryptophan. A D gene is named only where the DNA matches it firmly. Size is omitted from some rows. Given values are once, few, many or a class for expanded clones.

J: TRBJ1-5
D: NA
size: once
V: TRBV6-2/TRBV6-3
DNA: TGTGCCAGCAGTTACCTACCAGGCCTCCAGCATTTT
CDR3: CASSYLPGLQHF

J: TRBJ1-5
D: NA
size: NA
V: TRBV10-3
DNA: TGTGCCATCAGTGGAGCGGGATCAGGGCCTCAGCCCCAGCATTTT
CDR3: CAISGAGSGPQPQHF

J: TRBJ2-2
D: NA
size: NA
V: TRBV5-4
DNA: TGTGCCAGCAGCTTGGGGGGGCCGGCCAGGGAGCTGTTTTTT
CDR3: CASSLGGPARELFF

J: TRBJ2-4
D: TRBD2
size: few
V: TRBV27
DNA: TGTGCCAGCAGTAGAACTAGCGGGAGAGGGATAGCCAAAAACATTCAGTACTTC
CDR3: CASSRTSGRGIAKNIQYF

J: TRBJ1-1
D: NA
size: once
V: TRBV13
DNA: TGTGCCAGCAGCGAGGGATTCGAAGCAATTGAAGCTTTCTTT
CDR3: CASSEGFEAIEAFF

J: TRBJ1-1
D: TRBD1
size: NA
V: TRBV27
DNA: TGTGCCAGCAGCCTTCGAGACAGGGGGCCGCCGAGGATCATGAACACTGAAGCTTTCTTT
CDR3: CASSLRDRGPPRIMNTEAFF

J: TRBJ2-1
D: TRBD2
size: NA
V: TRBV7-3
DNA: TGTGCCAGCAGCTGGGGACTAGAGGGTTATGAGCAGTTCTTC
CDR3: CASSWGLEGYEQFF

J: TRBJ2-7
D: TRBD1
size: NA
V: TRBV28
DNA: TGTGCCAGCAGTTTTTATGGGACAGAGTACGAGCAGTACTTC
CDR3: CASSFYGTEYEQYF

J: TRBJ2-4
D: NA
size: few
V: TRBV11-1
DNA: TGTGCCAGCAGCAATTCGGACAGACCGAAAAACATTCAGTACTTC
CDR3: CASSNSDRPKNIQYF

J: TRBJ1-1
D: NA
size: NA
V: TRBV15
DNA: TGTGCCACCAGGTCAGCTCGGGGGGCCAACACTGAAGCTTTCTTT
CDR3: CATRSARGANTEAFF

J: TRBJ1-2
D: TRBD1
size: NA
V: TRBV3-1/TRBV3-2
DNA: TGTGCCAGCAGCCGCGGACAGGGGAACTATGGCTACACCTTC
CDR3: CASSRGQGNYGYTF

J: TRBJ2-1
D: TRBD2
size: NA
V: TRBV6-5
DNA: TGTGCCAGCAGTTACGGGGACTACTACAATGAGCAGTTCTTC
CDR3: CASSYGDYYNEQFF

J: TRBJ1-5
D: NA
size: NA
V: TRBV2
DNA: TGTGCCAGCAGTGAAGGATCCCGGGGGGCCCAGCCCCAGCATTTT
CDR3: CASSEGSRGAQPQHF

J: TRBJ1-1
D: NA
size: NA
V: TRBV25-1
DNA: TGTGCCAGCAGGCTTAACACTGAAGCTTTCTTT
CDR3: CASRLNTEAFF

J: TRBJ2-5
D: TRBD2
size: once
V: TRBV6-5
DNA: TGTGCCAGCAGTCGAAGGGAGGGGTGGGAGACCCAGTACTTC
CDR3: CASSRREGWETQYF

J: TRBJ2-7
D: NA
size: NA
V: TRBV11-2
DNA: TGTGCCAGCAGCTTAAAAGGGGGACTCGAGCAGTACTTC
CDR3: CASSLKGGLEQYF

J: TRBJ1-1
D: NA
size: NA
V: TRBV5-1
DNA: TGCGCCAGCAGCTTCGCTGGGGCACAGGCTAACACTGAAGCTTTCTTT
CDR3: CASSFAGAQANTEAFF

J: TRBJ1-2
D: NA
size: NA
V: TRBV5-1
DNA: TGCGCCAGCAGCTTGGACGGAGGCGGCTACACCTTC
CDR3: CASSLDGGGYTF

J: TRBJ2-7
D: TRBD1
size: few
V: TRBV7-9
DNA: TGTGCCAGCAGCTTAACGACAGGGTCCTACGAGCAGTACTTC
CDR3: CASSLTTGSYEQYF

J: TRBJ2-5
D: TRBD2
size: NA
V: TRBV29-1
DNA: TGCAGCGTAAGCGGGAGGGCCGGAGAGACCCAGTACTTC
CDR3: CSVSGRAGETQYF

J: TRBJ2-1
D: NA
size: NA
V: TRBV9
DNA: TGTGCCAGCAGCGTAGTTTCGGGAATGATGTACAATGAGCAGTTCTTC
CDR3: CASSVVSGMMYNEQFF

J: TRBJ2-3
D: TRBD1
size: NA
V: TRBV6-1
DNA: TGTGCCAGCAGTGGGATTAGGACAGGGGGGACAGATACGCAGTATTTT
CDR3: CASSGIRTGGTDTQYF

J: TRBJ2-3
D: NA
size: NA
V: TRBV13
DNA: TGTGCCAGCAGCCTTAGCACAGATACGCAGTATTTT
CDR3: CASSLSTDTQYF

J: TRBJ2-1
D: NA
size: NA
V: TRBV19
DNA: TGTGCCAGTAGTATTGGGGGGTGGGCTGAGCAGTTCTTC
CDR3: CASSIGGWAEQFF

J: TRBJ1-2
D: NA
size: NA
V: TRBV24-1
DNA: TGTGCCACCAGTGCCATCCCGGGGGCACTTGGGGGCTACACCTTC
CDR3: CATSAIPGALGGYTF

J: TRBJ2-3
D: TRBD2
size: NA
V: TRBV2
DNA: TGTGCCAGCATTCTAGCGGGAGCGGGCGCAGATACGCAGTATTTT
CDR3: CASILAGAGADTQYF

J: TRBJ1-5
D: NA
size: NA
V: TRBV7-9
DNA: TGTGCCAGCAGCTTTTCAGGCACCAATCAGCCCCAGCATTTT
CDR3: CASSFSGTNQPQHF

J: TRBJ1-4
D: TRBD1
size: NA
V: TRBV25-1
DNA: TGTGCCAGCAGTGAATCCGGACAGGGGAATGAAAAACTGTTTTTT
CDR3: CASSESGQGNEKLFF

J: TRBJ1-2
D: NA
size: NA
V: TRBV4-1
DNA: TGCGCCAGCAGCCAAGTACAGCAGAGCTATGGCTACACCTTC
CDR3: CASSQVQQSYGYTF

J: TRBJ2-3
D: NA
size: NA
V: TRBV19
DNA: TGTGCCAGTAGTACCCCATTTGGGGGACCGGCCACAGATACGCAGTATTTT
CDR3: CASSTPFGGPATDTQYF

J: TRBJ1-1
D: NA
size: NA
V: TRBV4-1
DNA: TGCGCCAGCAGCCAAGAGGGGGGGAACACTGAAGCTTTCTTT
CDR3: CASSQEGGNTEAFF

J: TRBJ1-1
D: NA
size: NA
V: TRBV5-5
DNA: TGTGCCAGCAGCTTTGCCAGGGCCACTGAAGCTTTCTTT
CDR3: CASSFARATEAFF

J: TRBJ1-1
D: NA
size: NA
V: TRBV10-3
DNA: TGTGCCATCAGTGAGAAGGGAAACACTGAAGCTTTCTTT
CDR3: CAISEKGNTEAFF

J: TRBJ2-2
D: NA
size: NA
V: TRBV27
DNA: TGTGCCAGCTTCCTTACGGCTGAGGAAAACACCGGGGAGCTGTTTTTT
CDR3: CASFLTAEENTGELFF

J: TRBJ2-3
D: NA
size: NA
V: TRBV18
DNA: TGTGCCAGCTCACCAGTGTCGACAGGAAGCACAGATACGCAGTATTTT
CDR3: CASSPVSTGSTDTQYF

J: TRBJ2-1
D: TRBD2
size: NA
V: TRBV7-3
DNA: TGTGCCAGCAGCCCTCCGGGAACGGGGGGTGAGCAGTTCTTC
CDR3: CASSPPGTGGEQFF

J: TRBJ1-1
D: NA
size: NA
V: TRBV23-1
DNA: TGCGCCAGCGATCCGAGGGGGTTCGCTGAAGCTTTCTTT
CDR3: CASDPRGFAEAFF

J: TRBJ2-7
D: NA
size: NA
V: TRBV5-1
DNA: TGCGCCAGCACGGCGGGAACCTACGAGCAGTACTTC
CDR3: CASTAGTYEQYF

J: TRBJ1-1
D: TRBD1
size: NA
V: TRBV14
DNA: TGTGCCAGCAGCCCCCTCCCGGGACAGGGTATTATTTCGAACACTGAAGCTTTCTTT
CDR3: CASSPLPGQGIISNTEAFF

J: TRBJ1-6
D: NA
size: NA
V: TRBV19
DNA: TGTGCCAGTAGCACGACGGGCAAATCACCCCTCCACTTT
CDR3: CASSTTGKSPLHF

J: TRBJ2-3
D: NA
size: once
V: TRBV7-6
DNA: TGTGCCAGCAGCTTTACCTCCAGGGAGGTCGGATTCACAGATACGCAGTATTTT
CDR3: CASSFTSREVGFTDTQYF